This TCR beta chain was recorded in a study of blood T cells in healthy people across ages. Study-wide findings and caveats: It was the long-lived donors that had more naive CD4+ cells and higher diversity than aged donors.

With regard to this clonotype: Its antigen is still unknown.

A sample-barcoded 5' primer and a J-beta primer mix were used in a second PCR of about 6 to 12 cycles. TCRdb reprocessed the 5' RACE reads via MiXCR and lists one record per CDR3 protein. Of under 850,000 distinct CDR3 sequences listed, roughly 35% are singletons. Sequencing was done on a sample of blood. The receptor comes from a man aged 18 to 29 in good health.

CDR3 DNA: TGCAGCGTTGAGGGACAGCCAACCGCCCTTAACTATGGCTACACCTTC. Its protein is CSVEGQPTALNYGYTF. This chain links TRBV29-1 with TRBJ1-2, with 7 bases identical to TRBD1. The germline V gene encodes CDR1 SQVTM and CDR2 ANQGSEA. The CDR3 runs to 16 residues. J lost 1 base, V lost 3 bases, and 11 bases had no gene match.